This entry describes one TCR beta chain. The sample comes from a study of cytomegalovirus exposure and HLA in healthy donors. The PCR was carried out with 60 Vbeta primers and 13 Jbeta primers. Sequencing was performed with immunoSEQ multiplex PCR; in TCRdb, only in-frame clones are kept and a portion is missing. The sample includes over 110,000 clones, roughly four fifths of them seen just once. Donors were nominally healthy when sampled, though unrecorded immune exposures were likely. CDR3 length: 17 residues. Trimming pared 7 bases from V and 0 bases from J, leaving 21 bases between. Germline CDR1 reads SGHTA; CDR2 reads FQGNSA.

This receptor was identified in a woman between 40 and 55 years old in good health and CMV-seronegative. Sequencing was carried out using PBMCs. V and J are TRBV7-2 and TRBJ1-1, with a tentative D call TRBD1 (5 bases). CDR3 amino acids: CASTSQSAAGMNTEAFF. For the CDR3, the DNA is TGTGCCAGCACCTCTCAATCCGCAGCAGGGATGAACACTGAAGCTTTCTTT.